Listed below are T cell receptor beta chains from one sample, sequenced in a study of T cell responses to AZD1222 COVID-19 vaccine. Repertoires were generated with immunoSEQ multiplex PCR, while TCRdb's copy carries only in-frame clones and drops some. The repertoire holds about 120,000 clones, approximately 94% seen once, with approximately 5% in the top ten. The sample here was peripheral blood, taken 28 days after the second AZD1222 dose. These receptors all stem from an adult who received the AZD1222 COVID-19 vaccine. Both conserved end residues are part of each CDR3. A D gene is named only where the DNA matches it firmly. Size tells how often a clone was seen (once, few, many) or the class of an expanded clone, and some rows leave it out.

clone_size: .; d_call: TRBD1; j_call: TRBJ2-5; v_call: TRBV18; cdr3_nt: TGTGCCAGCTCACCACAGGACCCGGGACAGGGGGCAGGGACCCAGTACTTC; cdr3_aa: CASSPQDPGQGAGTQYF
clone_size: .; d_call: TRBD1; j_call: TRBJ1-3; v_call: TRBV6-1; cdr3_nt: TGTGCCAGCAGTGAAGCGCGGGACAGCCAAGGAAACACCATATATTTT; cdr3_aa: CASSEARDSQGNTIYF
clone_size: .; d_call: TRBD2; j_call: TRBJ2-1; v_call: TRBV6-6; cdr3_nt: TGTGCCAGCAGTCGGACTAGCGGGAGATCAGGAGGCTCCTACAATGAGCAGTTCTTC; cdr3_aa: CASSRTSGRSGGSYNEQFF
clone_size: .; d_call: .; j_call: TRBJ1-6; v_call: TRBV27; cdr3_nt: TGTGCCAGCAGTGGGAGTTGGGGGGTGAATTCACCCCTCCACTTT; cdr3_aa: CASSGSWGVNSPLHF
clone_size: .; d_call: .; j_call: TRBJ1-2; v_call: TRBV6-5; cdr3_nt: TGTGCCAGCAGTTACGGATCGGACAGCCTCTATGGCTACACCTTC; cdr3_aa: CASSYGSDSLYGYTF
clone_size: .; d_call: .; j_call: TRBJ2-3; v_call: TRBV30; cdr3_nt: TGTGCCTGGAGTGTACTAAGGGGGGACGGTGGGGGTACGCAGTATTTT; cdr3_aa: CAWSVLRGDGGGTQYF
clone_size: .; d_call: TRBD2; j_call: TRBJ2-7; v_call: TRBV5-6; cdr3_nt: TGTGCCAGCAGCTTGGTGGGTAGCGGGGGCCACGAGCAGTACTTC; cdr3_aa: CASSLVGSGGHEQYF
clone_size: once; d_call: TRBD1; j_call: TRBJ1-5; v_call: TRBV30; cdr3_nt: TGTGCCTGGAGTCGAAGCCGGGACAGGGCGCCAGTTATGCGGCCCCAGCATTTT; cdr3_aa: CAWSRSRDRAPVMRPQHF
clone_size: .; d_call: .; j_call: TRBJ2-5; v_call: TRBV10-2; cdr3_nt: TGCGCCAGCAGTGGGACTACCAGCCAAGAGACCCAGTACTTC; cdr3_aa: CASSGTTSQETQYF
clone_size: .; d_call: .; j_call: TRBJ1-2; v_call: TRBV18; cdr3_nt: TGTGCCAGCTCACCCTCCGTGTTACAGGGCTACACCTTC; cdr3_aa: CASSPSVLQGYTF
clone_size: .; d_call: TRBD1; j_call: TRBJ2-2; v_call: TRBV27; cdr3_nt: TGTGCCAGCAGTCCCCTCGAATGGGGGACAGGTCGTGCCGGGGAGCTGTTTTTT; cdr3_aa: CASSPLEWGTGRAGELFF
clone_size: once; d_call: .; j_call: TRBJ2-7; v_call: TRBV6-2/TRBV6-3; cdr3_nt: TGTGCCAGCAGTCAACTCTACGAGCAGTACTTC; cdr3_aa: CASSQLYEQYF
clone_size: .; d_call: .; j_call: TRBJ1-5; v_call: TRBV6-6; cdr3_nt: TGTGCCACGGACCAGGGCAATCAGCCCCAGCATTTT; cdr3_aa: CATDQGNQPQHF
clone_size: .; d_call: .; j_call: TRBJ2-7; v_call: TRBV10-3; cdr3_nt: TGTGCCATCAGTGAGGGGTACGAGCAGTACTTC; cdr3_aa: CAISEGYEQYF
clone_size: .; d_call: .; j_call: TRBJ1-5; v_call: TRBV18; cdr3_nt: TGTGCCAGCTCACCCAGGGCGGGCAATCAGCCCCAGCATTTT; cdr3_aa: CASSPRAGNQPQHF
clone_size: .; d_call: TRBD1; j_call: TRBJ2-7; v_call: TRBV4-2; cdr3_nt: TGTGCCAGCAGCCGAATGGGGACAGGGGACTACGAGCAGTACTTC; cdr3_aa: CASSRMGTGDYEQYF
clone_size: once; d_call: TRBD2; j_call: TRBJ2-5; v_call: TRBV4-1; cdr3_nt: TGCGCCAGCAGCCACCGACTAGCGGGTTACCAAGAGACCCAGTACTTC; cdr3_aa: CASSHRLAGYQETQYF
clone_size: .; d_call: TRBD1; j_call: TRBJ2-1; v_call: TRBV4-3; cdr3_nt: TGCGCCAGCAGCCAGTTCACAGGGGATGAGCAGTTCTTC; cdr3_aa: CASSQFTGDEQFF
clone_size: .; d_call: .; j_call: TRBJ2-7; v_call: TRBV11-2; cdr3_nt: TGTGCCAGCAGCTTAGAACGGCTCTACGAGCAGTACTTC; cdr3_aa: CASSLERLYEQYF
clone_size: once; d_call: TRBD1; j_call: TRBJ1-1; v_call: TRBV19; cdr3_nt: TGTGCCAGTAGGGACAGGGTGAAAGCTTTCTTT; cdr3_aa: CASRDRVKAFF
clone_size: .; d_call: .; j_call: TRBJ2-2; v_call: TRBV7-2; cdr3_nt: TGTGCCAGCAGCTTGCGACTGATTGGGGAGCTGTTTTTT; cdr3_aa: CASSLRLIGELFF
clone_size: .; d_call: .; j_call: TRBJ1-2; v_call: TRBV6-4; cdr3_nt: TGTGCCAGCAGTCAGGGAAACTATGGCTACACCTTC; cdr3_aa: CASSQGNYGYTF
clone_size: .; d_call: .; j_call: TRBJ1-3; v_call: TRBV16; cdr3_nt: TGTGCCAGCAGCCAAGGAGGGGTCTCTGGAAACACCATATATTTT; cdr3_aa: CASSQGGVSGNTIYF
clone_size: .; d_call: TRBD1; j_call: TRBJ1-2; v_call: TRBV9; cdr3_nt: TGTGCCAGCAGCGAGGGACAGGGTAGCTCTCGTTATGGCTACACCTTC; cdr3_aa: CASSEGQGSSRYGYTF
clone_size: .; d_call: TRBD1; j_call: TRBJ1-6; v_call: TRBV2; cdr3_nt: TGTGCCGGGTCAACAGGGGATTTCTCACCCCTCCACTTT; cdr3_aa: CAGSTGDFSPLHF